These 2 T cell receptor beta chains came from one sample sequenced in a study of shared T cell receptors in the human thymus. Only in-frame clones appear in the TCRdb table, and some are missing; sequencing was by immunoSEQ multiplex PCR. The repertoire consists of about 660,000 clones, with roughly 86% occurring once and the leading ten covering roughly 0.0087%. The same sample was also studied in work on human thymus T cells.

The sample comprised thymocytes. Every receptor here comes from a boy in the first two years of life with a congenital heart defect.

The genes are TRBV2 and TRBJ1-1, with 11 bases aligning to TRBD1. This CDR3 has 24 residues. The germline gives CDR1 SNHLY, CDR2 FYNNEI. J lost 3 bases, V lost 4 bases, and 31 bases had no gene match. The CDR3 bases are TGTGCCAGCAGTGGAGGAAGGCGACCGCAGTGGGGGCGGGACAGGGGGTTGAGGGACACTGAAGCTTTCTTT. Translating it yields CASSGGRRPQWGRDRGLRDTEAFF. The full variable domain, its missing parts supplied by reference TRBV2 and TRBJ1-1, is EPEVTQTPSHQVTQMGQEVILRCVPISNHLYFYWYRQILGQKVEFLVSFYNNEISEKSEIFDDQFSVERPDGSNFTLKIRSTKLEDSAMYFCASSGGRRPQWGRDRGLRDTEAFFGQGTRLTVV.

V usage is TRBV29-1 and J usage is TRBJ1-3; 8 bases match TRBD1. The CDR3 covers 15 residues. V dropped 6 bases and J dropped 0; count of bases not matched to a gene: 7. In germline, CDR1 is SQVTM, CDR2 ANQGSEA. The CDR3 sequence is CSVLRGQGSGNTIYF. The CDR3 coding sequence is TGCAGCGTGCTCCGAGGACAGGGCTCTGGAAACACCATATATTTT. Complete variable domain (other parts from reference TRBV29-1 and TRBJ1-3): SAVISQKPSRDICQRGTSLTIQCQVDSQVTMMFWYRQQPGQSLTLIATANQGSEATYESGFVIDKFPISRPNLTFSTLTVSNMSPEDSSIYLCSVLRGQGSGNTIYFGEGSWLTVV.